This T cell receptor beta chain was captured by sequencing in a study of T cells in Graves' hyperthyroidism and ophthalmopathy (dated by TCRdb to the late 2010s). Context from the whole study: Peripheral blood was sampled at the time of initial diagnosis, prior to any treatment. In six Graves' hyperthyroidism patients, the study also compared T-cell repertoires from thyroid tissue with T-cell repertoires from blood. An independent validation cohort of 18 to 20 hyperthyroidism patients and over 15 patients who later progressed to ophthalmopathy tested prospective prediction of ophthalmopathy. TCR V-J signatures able to tell the groups apart were searched for in a discovery cohort of some 100 patients, of whom fewer than 45 had Graves' ophthalmopathy and about 60 had stable Graves' hyperthyroidism. The 90 or so discovery patients were randomly split 7:3 into training and test sets. After sampling, hyperthyroidism patients received methimazole starting at 30 mg daily, and ophthalmopathy patients received high-dose intravenous methylprednisolone. According to the paper, TCR Vbeta CDR3 sequencing was carried out on more than 120 peripheral blood samples, which came from fewer than 50 ophthalmopathy, approximately 72 hyperthyroidism and approximately 17 progressor patients. The paper's findings and limits, for the study overall: Blood samples also contained most of the expanded thyroid clonotypes (frequency above 0.001), which suggests that blood repertoires may reflect thyroid immune responses. In validation, progression to ophthalmopathy was predicted by the model with almost 71% sensitivity and just over 72% specificity, a median of 6.5 months before onset. Sample size was not statistically predetermined, and blinding of investigators to group allocation was not performed. A 13 V-J signature model separated ophthalmopathy from stable hyperthyroidism, with roughly 88% sensitivity and about 81% specificity in cross-validation and 80%/75% in testing.

Graves' hyperthyroidism was defined as stable when no progression to ophthalmopathy occurred over 18 months of follow-up. Hyperthyroidism patients were aged 18 to 65 years and newly diagnosed, with disease duration of less than 2 months. Exclusion was applied to patients with uncontrolled infections, other autoimmune diseases, pregnancy or lactation. Clinical symptoms, serum thyroxine and TRAb, thyroid ultrasound, and orbital computed tomography formed the basis for the diagnoses. PBMCs were separated from roughly 9.6 ml of fresh peripheral blood using Ficoll-Paque density gradient centrifugation. Total RNA was extracted with Trizol reagent, and quality was checked on an Agilent 2100 Bioanalyzer. The TCR beta CDR3 regions were amplified from RNA transcripts. For the first round of RT-PCR on the TCR CDR3, the HTBI primer set was used together with the Qiagen OneStep RT-PCR kit. Libraries were constructed in a second round of multiplex PCR, after which size selection and purification were performed. Paired-end sequencing of the libraries was performed with 100 bp reads on an Illumina HiSeq2000. The authors' pipeline ran thus. SOAPnuke was used to process the raw data, removing reads that contained adapters or uncalled bases, had a mean Phred below 15, or lacked an exact match to the constant primer or identifier. High-quality paired reads were merged with COPE v1.2.5, and unique nucleotide sequences were defined as clonotypes. Clonotypes were aligned to IMGT TRBV, TRBD and TRBJ reference segments using MiTCR v1.1. Analysis was restricted to V-J combinations with a frequency above 0.0001, which covered 98% to 99.2% of repertoires. The TCS score was defined as F50 (clonal expansion) divided by E x V (chaos), with BLOSUM62-based TCRdist calculated between CDR3 peptides within each V-J. Welch's t-statistics and random forest reduced several hundred V-J features to fewer than 15, which were used in a naive Bayes classifier (R e1071). TCRdb applied fastp at Q25 and MiXCR to the public reads, then kept only in-frame beta chains. Entries that share a CDR3 protein sequence are merged under the most common genes and DNA. These V and J calls rely on TCRdb rather than the paper's analysis. This sample lists approximately 210,000 distinct CDR3 sequences; roughly a sixth were detected once. The top ten clonotypes cover approximately 50% of the sample.

In regard to this clonotype: No cognate antigen has been identified for it. Base quality data are lacking; no much larger clone is found one base away.

Trimming removed 4 bases from V and 0 bases from J, leaving 10 bases between the germline ends. The CDR3 has 15 amino acids, counting the end cysteine and phenylalanine. The kept DNA is CDR3 alone, 45 bases in frame from the first base. The CDR1 and CDR2 encoded by the germline V gene are SNHLY and FYNNEI. The sequence came from a man aged 45-65 years with Graves' hyperthyroidism. The sequencing input was blood. Recombination linked TRBV2 to TRBJ1-3; the best D guess is TRBD1, with 5 bases matching. CDR3 loop: CASSADTGSGNTIYF. The nucleotide sequence reads TGTGCCAGCAGTGCGGACACCGGCTCTGGAAACACCATATATTTT.